This is a list of T cell receptor beta chains from one sample in a study of cytomegalovirus exposure and HLA in healthy donors. TCRdb's table, derived via immunoSEQ multiplex PCR, lists solely in-frame clones and lacks some. The profile shows under 200,000 clones, around 80% of them singletons. The sequenced material came from PBMCs. The receptors were gathered from a man aged 40-49 years in good health and CMV-seronegative. The CDR3 runs from the conserved cysteine through the conserved F or W. Each record gives: D gene, V gene, J gene, clone size, CDR3 DNA, CDR3 protein. The D gene is left open where the match is weak. Not every row has a clone size; where given, it reads once, few, many or a size class.

NA	TRBV4-3	TRBJ2-3	NA	TGCGCCAGCAGCCAAGGGGACTCCACAGATACGCAGTATTTT	CASSQGDSTDTQYF
TRBD1	TRBV6-6	TRBJ1-5	few	TGTGCCAGCAGTTCGGACAGGGCGAGGAATCAGCCCCAGCATTTT	CASSSDRARNQPQHF
TRBD1	TRBV19	TRBJ2-7	once	TGTGCCAGTAGTGTCGGGACAGGGAACTACGAGCAGTACTTC	CASSVGTGNYEQYF
NA	TRBV9	TRBJ2-7	NA	TGTGCCAGCAGCGTAGAGGGGTTCGAGCAGTACTTC	CASSVEGFEQYF
TRBD1	TRBV6-1	TRBJ2-1	NA	TGTGCCAGCAGTGAAGAAGGTATGGGACAGGGACCCTACAATGAGCAGTTCTTC	CASSEEGMGQGPYNEQFF
NA	TRBV6-5	TRBJ2-5	NA	TGTGCCAGCAGTTACTCGGGGGGAATACAAGAGACCCAGTACTTC	CASSYSGGIQETQYF
TRBD2	TRBV5-4	TRBJ2-1	NA	TGTGCCAGCAGAGATACGGGAGGCGGAATGAGGGGTGAGCAGTTCTTC	CASRDTGGGMRGEQFF
NA	TRBV4-1	TRBJ1-5	NA	TGCGCCAGCAGCCAAGGGGGTGGGGGGAGCAATCAGCCCCAGCATTTT	CASSQGGGGSNQPQHF
TRBD1	TRBV5-4	TRBJ1-2	NA	TGTGCCAGCAGCTCCAAAGGGGGCTCCTATGGCTACACCTTC	CASSSKGGSYGYTF
NA	TRBV20-1	TRBJ2-5	NA	TGCAGTGGGATGCGGCAAGAGACCCAGTACTTC	CSGMRQETQYF
TRBD1	TRBV5-1	TRBJ2-5	NA	TGCGCCAGCAGCTCTATTGACAGGGCAGAAGAGACCCAGTACTTC	CASSSIDRAEETQYF
NA	TRBV5-1	TRBJ2-2	NA	TGCGCCAGCAGCTGGCAACCTAACACCGGGGAGCTGTTTTTT	CASSWQPNTGELFF
TRBD1	TRBV5-6	TRBJ2-2	NA	TGTGCCAGCAGCTTCGGACAGGGCGGCACCGGGGAGCTGTTTTTT	CASSFGQGGTGELFF
NA	TRBV27	TRBJ2-7	NA	TGTGCCAGCAGTTTCGGCAGCCGGAGCTCCTACGAGCAGTACTTC	CASSFGSRSSYEQYF
NA	TRBV30	TRBJ1-1	NA	TGTGCCTGGAGTGCCCTTGTAGGGGGACGTTATTGGGGCACTGAAGCTTTCTTT	CAWSALVGGRYWGTEAFF
NA	TRBV13	TRBJ2-3	NA	TGTGCCAGCAGCTCGGGGACAGATACGCAGTATTTT	CASSSGTDTQYF
NA	TRBV9	TRBJ2-3	few	TGTGCCAGCACCCCAGGGGTTAGCACAGATACGCAGTATTTT	CASTPGVSTDTQYF
TRBD1	TRBV6-1	TRBJ2-1	NA	TGTGCCAGCAGTAACAGGGGGAATGAGCAGTTCTTC	CASSNRGNEQFF
NA	TRBV6-5	TRBJ2-4	NA	TGTGCCAGCAGTTACTCGTCAGGTGCCATTCAGTACTTC	CASSYSSGAIQYF
TRBD1	TRBV5-4	TRBJ2-3	NA	TGTGCCAGCAGCTTTTCAGGGGGCAATAGAAATACGCAGTATTTT	CASSFSGGNRNTQYF
NA	TRBV5-1	TRBJ2-5	NA	TGCGCCAGCAGCGCAAACAGGGTCCAAGAGACCCAGTACTTC	CASSANRVQETQYF
NA	TRBV5-1	TRBJ1-1	NA	TGCGCCAGCAGCTCACCCTACCCGTCCACTGAAGCTTTCTTT	CASSSPYPSTEAFF
TRBD2	TRBV4-3	TRBJ2-7	NA	TGCGCCAGCAGCCAAGGCCGGGCGCAGGGAGGGTTTTACGAGCAGTACTTC	CASSQGRAQGGFYEQYF
NA	TRBV7-9	TRBJ2-2	NA	TGTGCCAGCAGCTCGGTTAGGGGCCCCGGGGAGCTGTTTTTT	CASSSVRGPGELFF
NA	TRBV7-9	TRBJ1-4	NA	TGTGCCAGCAGCCCCGGTACGAGCGGTAATGAAAAACTGTTTTTT	CASSPGTSGNEKLFF
NA	TRBV10-2	TRBJ2-5	NA	TGCGCCAGCAGGAGGTGGAACAGGGCATACGCGGAGACCCAGTACTTC	CASRRWNRAYAETQYF
TRBD1	TRBV4-3	TRBJ2-7	NA	TGCGCCAGCAGCCAACAACCGGACAGGGGGCAGCAGTACTTC	CASSQQPDRGQQYF
TRBD2	TRBV4-3	TRBJ2-1	NA	TGCGCCAGCAGCCCGAGCGGGAGAGGTTCCTACAATGAGCAGTTCTTC	CASSPSGRGSYNEQFF
TRBD1	TRBV29-1	TRBJ1-1	NA	TGCATCGTCACGCCAGGGGGCACTGAAGCTTTCTTT	CIVTPGGTEAFF
TRBD2	TRBV11-2	TRBJ2-7	once	TGTGCCAGCAGCCTACTAGCGGGAGTCACCTACGAGCAGTACTTC	CASSLLAGVTYEQYF
NA	TRBV7-9	TRBJ2-3	NA	TGTGCCAGCAGCTTAGTTGCGGACTGGCAAATAAATACGCAGTATTTT	CASSLVADWQINTQYF
TRBD2	TRBV30	TRBJ2-2	NA	TGTGCCTGGAGGTCTAGCGGGGGGTACACCGGGGAGCTGTTTTTT	CAWRSSGGYTGELFF
TRBD2	TRBV5-1	TRBJ2-1	NA	TGCGCCAGCAGCTTGGCCGGGCTAGCGGGAGGAAATGAGCAGTTCTTC	CASSLAGLAGGNEQFF
NA	TRBV6-5	TRBJ2-3	NA	TGTGCCAGCAGAGAGCCTACCAACACAGATACGCAGTATTTT	CASREPTNTDTQYF
TRBD1	TRBV5-6	TRBJ1-4	NA	TGTGCCAGCAGCCCACAGGGGGTTACTAATGAAAAACTGTTTTTT	CASSPQGVTNEKLFF
TRBD2	TRBV2	TRBJ2-7	NA	TGTGCCAGCAGTGAAGTGGCGGGGGGGGGTCCCTACGAGCAGTACTTC	CASSEVAGGGPYEQYF
TRBD1	TRBV5-1	TRBJ2-3	NA	TGCGCCAGCAGCTTGGGGGACAGGGAGGATACGCAGTATTTT	CASSLGDREDTQYF
NA	TRBV7-6	TRBJ2-3	NA	TGTGCCAGCAGCTTAGCTGGGGCTAGCACAGATACGCAGTATTTT	CASSLAGASTDTQYF
NA	TRBV6-6	TRBJ1-5	NA	TGTGCCAGCAGCCCGGGTAGGAGTAGCAATCAGCCCCAGCATTTT	CASSPGRSSNQPQHF
TRBD1	TRBV7-2	TRBJ2-7	NA	TGTGCCAGCAGCGCGGACAGGACAATACCCTCCTACGAGCAGTACTTC	CASSADRTIPSYEQYF
NA	TRBV5-6	TRBJ2-3	NA	TGTGCCAGCTCCCCGCCAGCGGCCACAGATACGCAGTATTTT	CASSPPAATDTQYF
NA	TRBV9	TRBJ2-2	NA	TGTGCCAGCAGCGTAGTAGTAGGGGAGCTGTTTTTT	CASSVVVGELFF
NA	TRBV7-2	TRBJ1-2	NA	TGTGCCAGCAGCTTAGCGGGGAGGGGCAGGGGCTATGGCTACACCTTC	CASSLAGRGRGYGYTF
NA	TRBV5-8	TRBJ1-5	NA	TGTGCCAGCAGCTTGGCCAGGAATAGCAATCAGCCCCAGCATTTT	CASSLARNSNQPQHF
NA	TRBV11-2	TRBJ2-2	once	TGTGCCAGCAGCCCCGCAGGGGCGAACACCGGGGAGCTGTTTTTT	CASSPAGANTGELFF
NA	TRBV5-1	TRBJ2-2	NA	TGCGCCAGCAGCTTGGAGGTTAGCGCGAACACCGGGGAGCTGTTTTTT	CASSLEVSANTGELFF
NA	TRBV5-4	TRBJ1-2	NA	TGTGCCAGCAGCTTGCAACTGTACGCCCAGGCGAACTATGGCTACACCTTC	CASSLQLYAQANYGYTF
TRBD2	TRBV9	TRBJ2-3	NA	TGTGCCAGCAGAAGGGACTACTCCACAGATACGCAGTATTTT	CASRRDYSTDTQYF
NA	TRBV19	TRBJ2-7	NA	TGTGCCAGTAGCCCTTCCGGCGGGGCTGGATCCTACGAGCAGTACTTC	CASSPSGGAGSYEQYF
NA	TRBV5-6	TRBJ2-5	NA	TGTGCCAGCAGCGGGTGGGGTGGGCAGGGAAGCCAAGAGACCCAGTACTTC	CASSGWGGQGSQETQYF